The clone carrying this TCR beta chain has a handful of counts. Trimming stripped 9 bases from V and 0 bases from J, with 11 bases between. This CDR3 region has 13 residues. Germline V lookup: CDR1 SGHAT, CDR2 FQDESV (reference sequence). The record originates from a study of T cells in Graves' hyperthyroidism and ophthalmopathy. Ophthalmopathy in the patients scored at least 3 on Clinical Activity Score and at least 4 on NOSPECS grade, lasting under 3 months. Patients were excluded for uncontrolled infection, other autoimmune disease, pregnancy or lactation. What was amplified from RNA transcripts were TCR beta CDR3 regions. First-round RT-PCR of the TCR CDR3 relied on the HTBI primer set. TCRdb reprocessed the multiplex PCR reads with MiXCR, giving one entry per CDR3 protein. This sample has approximately 490,000 distinct CDR3 sequences, with less than 25% found just once.

The chain couples TRBV11-1 to TRBJ1-1; D may be TRBD1 (6 bases). Sequenced material: blood. The TCR comes from a woman in her sixties or seventies with Graves' ophthalmopathy. CDR3 sequence: CARVGAMNTEAFF. For the CDR3, the DNA is TGTGCCAGGGTGGGGGCAATGAACACTGAAGCTTTCTTT.